These T cell receptor beta chains were read from a single sample in a study of glioma-infiltrating T cells after dendritic cell vaccination. Clones were read by immunoSEQ multiplex PCR, and TCRdb kept only the in-frame ones, dropping some. The top ten hold roughly 11% of the sample, which has roughly 60,000 clones, around nine tenths seen once. The sequencing here drew on blood, taken after dendritic cell vaccination. Receptors were obtained from a human donor with glioblastoma. CDR3s include the opening cysteine and the closing phenylalanine or tryptophan. D genes are given only for firm matches. Clone size is given for some rows only: seen once, a few or many times, or a class if the clone is expanded.

j_call clone_size cdr3_length d_call v_call cdr3_aa cdr3_nt
TRBJ2-2 - 14 - TRBV7-2 CASSLALSTGELFF TGTGCCAGCAGCTTAGCGCTCAGCACCGGGGAGCTGTTTTTT
TRBJ1-5 few 13 - TRBV7-9 CASSSISNQPQHF TGTGCCAGCAGCTCTATAAGCAATCAGCCCCAGCATTTT
TRBJ2-7 - 17 - TRBV2 CASSEDWGTTGSYEQYF TGTGCCAGCAGTGAAGATTGGGGGACAACGGGATCCTACGAGCAGTACTTC
TRBJ1-2 - 15 - TRBV7-2 CASSFSSRALYGYTF TGTGCCAGCAGCTTTTCTTCCAGGGCCCTCTATGGCTACACCTTC
TRBJ1-1 - 13 - TRBV18 CASSRTRDTEAFF TGTGCCAGCTCACGGACCAGGGACACTGAAGCTTTCTTT
TRBJ2-1 - 15 TRBD2 TRBV19 CASNKRGPLHNEQFF TGTGCCAGTAATAAGCGGGGACCCCTCCACAATGAGCAGTTCTTC
TRBJ2-5 - 15 - TRBV28 CASSSIHVGRETQYF TGTGCCAGCAGTTCGATCCATGTGGGGCGGGAGACCCAGTACTTC
TRBJ1-3 once 17 - TRBV19 CASSIGLGGSSGNTIYF TGTGCCAGTAGTATAGGCCTGGGAGGCAGCTCTGGAAACACCATATATTTT
TRBJ2-2 once 15 - TRBV27 CASSPMLANTGELFF TGTGCCAGCAGTCCCATGCTAGCGAACACCGGGGAGCTGTTTTTT
TRBJ1-1 - 15 TRBD1 TRBV7-2 CASSTIQRTGNEAFF TGTGCCAGCAGCACAATTCAAAGGACAGGGAACGAGGCTTTCTTT
TRBJ2-7 - 12 - TRBV9 CASSALGYEQYF TGTGCCAGCAGCGCCCTCGGGTACGAGCAGTACTTC
TRBJ1-2 - 17 - TRBV21-1 CASSKWMPRGANYGYTF TGTGCCAGCAGCAAATGGATGCCCAGGGGGGCTAACTATGGCTACACCTTC
TRBJ1-1 - 10 - TRBV29-1 CSVHTTEAFF TGCAGCGTACATACCACTGAAGCTTTCTTT
TRBJ1-2 once 13 - TRBV2 CASSLGVPNGYTF TGTGCCAGCAGTCTGGGCGTCCCCAATGGCTACACCTTC
TRBJ1-2 - 14 TRBD1 TRBV9 CASSVQGANYGYTF TGTGCCAGCAGCGTTCAGGGGGCTAACTATGGCTACACCTTC
TRBJ2-5 - 15 TRBD2 TRBV15 CATSLPGLAQETQYF TGTGCCACCAGCCTACCGGGACTAGCCCAAGAGACCCAGTACTTC
TRBJ1-1 - 12 - TRBV5-4 CASSVDSLGAFF TGTGCCAGCAGCGTCGACAGCCTTGGAGCTTTCTTT
TRBJ2-3 - 16 TRBD2 TRBV25-1 CASSFTSGGNTDTQYF TGTGCCAGCAGTTTCACTAGCGGGGGAAATACAGATACGCAGTATTTT
TRBJ2-4 - 16 - TRBV5-4 CASRGEGGWGKNIQYF TGTGCCAGCAGGGGGGAAGGGGGATGGGGCAAAAACATTCAGTACTTC
TRBJ2-1 once 15 TRBD2 TRBV25-1 CASSILAGEVNEQFF TGTGCCAGCAGTATCCTTGCGGGAGAAGTTAATGAGCAGTTCTTC
TRBJ2-3 - 18 TRBD2 TRBV11-2 CASSLGRLAGAYTDTQYF TGTGCCAGCAGCTTAGGTCGACTAGCGGGAGCCTACACAGATACGCAGTATTTT
TRBJ1-1 - 13 - TRBV5-1 CASRPESNTEAFF TGCGCCAGCAGACCCGAGAGTAACACTGAAGCTTTCTTT
TRBJ1-3 - 16 TRBD1 TRBV18 CASSISTGGNGNTIYF TGTGCCAGCTCAATCTCAACAGGGGGCAATGGAAACACCATATATTTT
TRBJ1-2 medium-sized 15 TRBD1 TRBV25-1 CASSEKATGNYGYTF TGTGCCAGCAGTGAAAAAGCGACAGGGAACTATGGCTACACCTTC
TRBJ1-1 - 14 - TRBV6-4 CASSDTSRGTEAFF TGTGCCAGCAGTGACACAAGCAGGGGCACTGAAGCTTTCTTT
TRBJ1-5 - 15 TRBD1 TRBV5-1 CASSQTGGDHQPQHF TGCGCCAGCAGCCAGACAGGGGGTGATCATCAGCCCCAGCATTTT
TRBJ2-5 - 13 - TRBV30 CAWVGPNQETQYF TGTGCCTGGGTGGGGCCGAACCAAGAGACCCAGTACTTC
TRBJ2-5 - 15 - TRBV7-8 CASSLDGHHQETQYF TGTGCCAGCAGCTTAGATGGACACCACCAAGAGACCCAGTACTTC
TRBJ2-1 - 14 - TRBV12-5 CASGYSGPGNEQFF TGTGCTAGTGGTTATAGCGGCCCCGGGAATGAGCAGTTCTTC